These 19 T cell receptor beta chains were all obtained from the same sample, sequenced in a study of blood T cell repertoires in COVID-19 (dated by TCRdb to the early 2020s). Library generation was performed with the immunoSEQ multiplex PCR assay. TCRdb stores this immuneACCESS table with in-frame sequences only. Part of the clones is absent; in the studies checked, under half of the shortfall reflects unresolved V genes, and no reason is known for the rest. The sample yields roughly 59,000 clones; roughly 80% were counted once. The ten top clones hold nearly 10% of the sample. The sample comprised peripheral blood. All receptors derive from a human donor in a cohort sampled during active COVID-19.

The chain joins TRBV30 to TRBJ2-7; D is possibly TRBD2 (7 bases). Germline V gene data show CDR1 as GTSNPN and CDR2 as SVGIG (reference sequence). This CDR3 is 13 amino acids long. With 2 bases removed from V and 3 bases from J, the gap between germline ends came to 11 bases. CDR3 sequence (DNA): TGTGCCTGGAGTAACGGGGGGCTCTACGAGCAGTACTTC. Its translation: CAWSNGGLYEQYF.

The chain links TRBV19 to TRBJ2-2; 8 bases align to TRBD1. J gave up 0 bases and V 5 bases, and 8 bases lay outside the gene matches. The CDR3 is made up of 17 amino acids. Germline values: CDR1 LNHDA, CDR2 SQIVND (reference sequence). CDR3 residues: CASSQDRVSTNTGELFF. CDR3 coding DNA: TGTGCCAGTAGTCAGGACAGGGTATCGACGAACACCGGGGAGCTGTTTTTT.

The V and J genes are TRBV28 and TRBJ2-1; no clear D gene. Germline loops: CDR1 MDHEN, CDR2 SYDVKM. The CDR3 loop spans 14 amino acids. Trimming shortened V by 2 bases and J by 4 bases, and 9 bases separated the two germline ends. The CDR3, as DNA: TGTGCCAGCAGTTTAGTGGGCTTGTACAATGAGCAGTTCTTC. Translation gives CASSLVGLYNEQFF.

The chain uses TRBV5-6 and TRBJ1-2; 7 bases are shared with TRBD1. Germline values: CDR1 SGHDT, CDR2 YYEEEE. The trim removed 6 bases at V and 4 bases at J, leaving 9 bases unmatched. CDR3 length equals 14 residues. The CDR3 spells CASNEGQTIYGYTF. The CDR3 DNA reads as TGTGCCAGCAACGAGGGACAGACTATCTATGGCTACACCTTC.

The sample holds a few counts of this clone. CDR3 DNA: TGCAGTGCTAGTGCCAGCTCCTACGAGCAGTACTTC. The encoded protein is CSASASSYEQYF. This chain joins TRBV20-1 and TRBJ2-7, with D unclear. CDR3 size: 12 residues. Trimming pared 3 bases from V and 0 bases from J, leaving 6 bases between. Per the germline V gene, CDR1 is DFQATT and CDR2 is SNEGSKA (reference sequence).

The chain carries TRBV18 and TRBJ2-6; 7 bases are shared with TRBD2. The CDR3 has 20 residues. Germline V gene lookup returns CDR1 KGHSH and CDR2 LQKENI. Trimming cost V 3 bases and J 0 bases; bases outside gene matches: 14. For the CDR3, the DNA is TGTGCCAGCTCACCTCTCCGTGGATCGGCGGGAGCCTCTGGGGCCAACGTCCTGACTTTC. Its translation: CASSPLRGSAGASGANVLTF.

This clone was found once. The chain joins TRBV29-1 to TRBJ2-1; 8 bases match TRBD1. V dropped 4 bases and J dropped 9; count of bases not matched to a gene: 8. This CDR3 spans 13 amino acids. In germline, CDR1 is SQVTM, CDR2 ANQGSEA. The CDR3 reads CSVARQGKSEQFF. CDR3 DNA: TGCAGCGTTGCTCGACAGGGGAAGAGTGAGCAGTTCTTC.

The chain couples TRBV30 to TRBJ2-7; 9 bases are a match to TRBD2. CDR1 is GTSNPN, CDR2 SVGIG, per germline (reference sequence). The CDR3 is made up of 14 amino acids. The CDR3 is CAANGLATSYEQYF. DNA of the CDR3: TGTGCTGCGAATGGACTAGCGACATCCTACGAGCAGTACTTC.

The chain couples TRBV19 to TRBJ2-1; possible D gene TRBD2, 5 bases. In germline, CDR1 is LNHDA, CDR2 SQIVND (reference sequence). This CDR3 spans 17 amino acids. V was pared by 1 base and J by 0 bases, with 13 bases between. In nucleotides, the CDR3 is TGTGCCAGTAGTATAGCTCTTGGGAGCCGCTCCTACAATGAGCAGTTCTTC. Translation gives CASSIALGSRSYNEQFF.

The V and J genes are TRBV25-1 and TRBJ2-7; 7 nucleotides line up with TRBD1. Germline lookup yields CDR1 MGHDK and CDR2 SYGVNS. V shed 4 bases and J 13 bases; nucleotides not matched to a gene: 13. This CDR3 is 13 amino acids long. The CDR3 here is CASSVTGATNIYF. CDR3 coding DNA: TGTGCCAGCAGTGTTACAGGGGCCACGAACATTTACTTC.

This clone was recorded only once. The V call is TRBV19, the J call TRBJ1-2; the D gene is possibly TRBD1 (6 bases). The CDR3 contains 13 residues. In germline, CDR1 is LNHDA, CDR2 SQIVND (reference sequence). V dropped 5 bases and J dropped 3 bases, with 10 bases sitting between them. This chain's CDR3 is CASSARGYYGYTF. The CDR3 DNA sequence: TGTGCCAGTAGTGCCAGGGGTTACTATGGCTACACCTTC.

V is TRBV11-2 and J is TRBJ2-7; no definite D call. CDR3 length equals 14 residues. CDR1 is SGHAT, CDR2 FQNNGV, per germline. Trimming removed 7 bases at V and 0 bases at J, with 13 bases between. CDR3 bases: TGTGCCAGCAACCCCGGCGGTCTCTCCTACGAGCAGTACTTC. It translates to CASNPGGLSYEQYF. Variable domain in full (rest from reference TRBV11-2 and TRBJ2-7): EAGVAQSPRYKIIEKRQSVAFWCNPISGHATLYWYQQILGQGPKLLIQFQNNGVVDDSQLPKDRFSAERLKGVDSTLKIQPAKLEDSAVYLCASNPGGLSYEQYFGPGTRLTVT.

This chain connects TRBV24-1 to TRBJ2-1; 9 nucleotides align to TRBD2. V lost 12 bases, J lost 5 bases, and 19 bases stayed unmatched. CDR3 length: 17 residues. The germline CDR1 and CDR2 sequences are KGHDR and SFDVKD. CDR3 residues: CASQPSGRSQDNNEQFF. The DNA for the CDR3 is TGTGCCTCCCAACCCAGCGGGAGGTCACAGGATAACAATGAGCAGTTCTTC.

The rearrangement uses TRBV6-4 and TRBJ2-1, with 8 bases identical to TRBD2. Germline CDR1 MRHNA, CDR2 SNTAGT. The V gene end was trimmed by 4 bases and the J gene end by 3 bases; junction bases not matched to a gene: 11. The CDR3 covers 17 residues. This CDR3 reads CASSGSPTSGGYNEQFF. In DNA form, the CDR3 reads TGTGCCAGCAGTGGGTCCCCTACTAGCGGTGGCTACAATGAGCAGTTCTTC.

The chain employs TRBV28 and TRBJ1-3; D not resolved. Germline CDR1 reads MDHEN; CDR2 reads SYDVKM. V lost 2 bases to trimming and J lost 1 base, with 9 bases between them. This CDR3 comprises 15 residues. For the CDR3, the DNA is TGTGCCAGCAGTTTAGAGAAGTTTTCTGGAAACACCATATATTTT. Its protein is CASSLEKFSGNTIYF.

The genes are TRBV5-6 and TRBJ2-6; the match to TRBD1 covers 10 bases. Germline CDR1 and CDR2: SGHDT and YYEEEE. The length of the CDR3 is 16 residues. The V segment lost 2 bases and the J segment 7 bases; nucleotides outside the gene matches: 6. The CDR3 region has the DNA TGTGCCAGCAGCTTCGACAGGGGGCTGGAAGCCAACGTCCTGACTTTC. Translating it yields CASSFDRGLEANVLTF. The full variable domain, with the rest looked up from reference TRBV5-6 and TRBJ2-6, is DAGVTQSPTHLIKTRGQQVTLRCSPKSGHDTVSWYQQALGQGPQFIFQYYEEEERQRGNFPDRFSGHQFPNYSSELNVNALLLGDSALYLCASSFDRGLEANVLTFGAGSRLTVL.

This chain connects TRBV11-2 to TRBJ1-1, with 9 bases fitting TRBD1. The CDR3 length is 14 residues. Germline V lookup: CDR1 SGHAT, CDR2 FQNNGV. V gave up 5 bases and J gave up 3 bases; unmatched junction bases: 4. For the CDR3, the DNA is TGTGCCAGCAGCCGCGGGACAGGGTACACTGAAGCTTTCTTT. Protein: CASSRGTGYTEAFF.

V usage is TRBV5-1 and J usage is TRBJ2-7; possible D gene TRBD1, 6 bases. The V gene lost 0 bases and the J gene lost 5 bases, with 15 bases spanning the gap. Germline CDR1 and CDR2: SGHRS and YFSETQ. This CDR3 comprises 15 residues. Written as DNA, the CDR3 is TGCGCCAGCAGCTTGGGCCAGGGGCCCCTCCACGAGCAGTACTTC. Translating gives CASSLGQGPLHEQYF.

The CDR3 nucleotides read TGTGCCAGTAGTATGGCGGGACAGATCAGCGGGGCCAAAAACATTCAGTACTTC. It encodes CASSMAGQISGAKNIQYF. This chain connects TRBV19 to TRBJ2-4, with TRBD1 as a possible D gene (7 bases). The CDR3 sequence is 18 residues long. Germline CDR1 is LNHDA and CDR2 is SQIVND (reference sequence). V lost 3 bases to trimming and J lost 1 base, with 19 bases between them.